This TCR beta chain stems from a study of blood T cell repertoires in COVID-19 (dated by TCRdb to 2020 to 2022). Broadly, across the study: Samples from collaborators originated in the United States, Italy and Spain and spanned both the acute and convalescent phases of COVID-19. A freely available public database, intended as a resource for researchers studying the immune response to SARS-CoV-2, is where the repertoires were released. Samples were obtained from the ongoing ImmuneRACE study (first 160 participants) and from 1,254 subjects provided by 6 global collaborators. Deeply sampled blood TCRbeta repertoires from subjects exposed to, actively infected with, or recovered from COVID-19 were included in the dataset. HLA class I and class II types, where available, came from metadata supplied by the sample provider rather than from assay-based typing. The prospective study material was composed of cDNA or gDNA derived from T cells, B-cell-depleted T cells, or PBMCs. The sample metadata nearly always contained a de-identified subject ID, COVID-19 status, age in years and sex.

The collaborating institutions used their own protocols to collect whole blood in K2EDTA tubes. For TCRbeta analysis, collaborators shipped samples in one of three forms: frozen whole blood, isolated PBMCs, or DNA extracted from either of those sample types. TCRbeta CDR3 regions were amplified from genomic DNA by means of the immunoSEQ Assay, a bias-controlled multiplex PCR. The study's processing was this. Within the assay, amplification of reference gene primers was used to estimate how many nucleated cells each sample contained. To quantify the absolute abundance of each unique TCRbeta CDR3 rearrangement, sequence reads were collapsed and filtered. For each sample, productive Simpson clonality was calculated as the square root of Simpson's diversity index across productive rearrangements. In its TCRdb copy, this immuneACCESS table keeps in-frame sequences only and misses some clones. Where compared with another copy, unresolved V genes explain less than half of these, and the others have no known cause. V and J calls and clone size are copied from that table; D and trimming were computed from the DNA. This sample is represented by some 50,000 clones; 80% to 90% of them were singletons. The ten largest clones represent less than 4% of the sample.

The study at large found these results: How much clinical and demographic metadata was included differed by source and by participant, and the metadata was provided uncurated.

The germline V gene encodes CDR1 LNHDA and CDR2 SQIVND (reference sequence). Counted from cysteine to phenylalanine, this CDR3 has 15 amino acids. The kept DNA is CDR3 alone, 45 bases in frame from the first base. Trimming at the junction amounts to 6 bases on V and 3 bases on J, and the germline ends lie 14 bases apart. In this sample, this clone turned up a few times. This receptor's antigen is unknown. Base qualities are not at hand, and no much larger clone is one base apart. The rearrangement joined TRBV19 to TRBJ2-2; D gene: possibly TRBD1, on 5 matching bases. The receptor comes from a human donor in a cohort sampled during active COVID-19. Sequencing used peripheral blood. The sequenced DNA: TGTGCCAGTAGGATGGACACCCTAGACACCGGGGAGCTGTTTTTT. It specifies CASRMDTLDTGELFF.